This T cell receptor (beta chain) originates from a study of identical twins. The CDR3 sequence is 15 residues long. Germline assignment: CDR1 SGHVS and CDR2 FQNEAQ. Trimming left V 5 bases short and J 3 bases short, with 14 bases between. TCRdb reprocessed the 5' RACE reads with MiXCR, giving one entry per CDR3 protein. The repertoire holds 200,000 to 300,000 distinct CDR3 sequences, with 10% to 15% as singletons. Healthy Caucasian individuals made up all the donors. The same sample was also studied in work on yellow fever vaccine responses in identical twins.

The chain carries TRBV7-8 and TRBJ1-5; D ambiguous. The sequenced sample was memory (CD45RO+) T cells sorted from blood. This clonotype was obtained from a woman between 18 and 29 years old in good health. The CDR3 protein is CASSPGVTVNQPQHF. CDR3 in DNA: TGTGCCAGCAGCCCCGGGGTCACGGTCAATCAGCCCCAGCATTTT. Looking up the rest from reference TRBV7-8 and TRBJ1-5 gives the full variable domain: GAGVSQSPRYKVAKRGQDVALRCDPISGHVSLFWYQQALGQGPEFLTYFQNEAQLDKSGLPSDRFFAERPEGSVSTLKIQRTQQEDSAVYLCASSPGVTVNQPQHFGDGTRLSIL.